A single sample gave rise to the 13 T cell receptor beta chains below, sequenced in a study of blood T cell repertoires in COVID-19. The method was immunoSEQ multiplex PCR; TCRdb's version includes in-frame clones alone and lacks a portion of them. In the table there are under 300,000 clones, roughly nine tenths of which are singletons. The sequenced sample consisted of PBMCs or T cells enriched from blood (not recorded which). The receptors were gathered from a woman aged 45-65 years who had recovered from COVID-19.

This chain links TRBV4-2 with TRBJ1-1; D unclear. In germline, CDR1 is LGHNA, CDR2 YNFKEQ. Trimming pared 2 bases from V and 1 base from J, leaving 5 bases between. CDR3 length equals 13 residues. The CDR3 DNA reads as TGTGCCAGCAGCCAAAATAAGAACACTGAAGCTTTCTTT. Protein sequence: CASSQNKNTEAFF.

This clone appeared once. V and J are TRBV3-1 (or the pseudogene TRBV3-2) and TRBJ2-1; 7 bases map to TRBD2. Germline lookup yields CDR1 LGHDT and CDR2 YNNKEL (reference sequence). The V gene end was trimmed by 0 bases and the J gene end by 1 base; junction bases not matched to a gene: 27. The CDR3 covers 24 residues. The CDR3 region is CASSQEGRAASASRFQRSYNEQFF. The CDR3, as DNA: TGTGCCAGCAGCCAAGAGGGGAGGGCCGCTTCGGCTAGCCGATTCCAACGGTCCTACAATGAGCAGTTCTTC.

CDR3 DNA sequence: TGTGCCAGTAGTAAACAGGTTAACAATGAGCAGTTCTTC. Its protein product is CASSKQVNNEQFF. The chain employs TRBV19 and TRBJ2-1, with D maybe TRBD1 (5 bases). Germline V gene sequence: CDR1 LNHDA, CDR2 SQIVND (reference sequence). CDR3 length: 13 amino acids. The ends were cut back, 4 bases at V and 5 bases at J, with 9 bases in the middle.

The chain carries TRBV3-1 (or the pseudogene TRBV3-2) and TRBJ2-2, with TRBD1 matching over 9 bases. Germline CDR1 and CDR2: LGHDT and YNNKEL (reference sequence). This CDR3 spans 15 amino acids. V shed 5 bases and J 6 bases; nucleotides not matched to a gene: 7. Here the CDR3 reads CASSNRDRVAGELFF. The CDR3 region has the DNA TGTGCCAGCAGCAACCGGGACAGGGTAGCCGGGGAGCTGTTTTTT.

The V gene is TRBV12-5, the J gene TRBJ2-1, with D perhaps TRBD2 (6 bases). This CDR3 contains 13 residues. V was shortened by 6 bases and J by 4 bases, with 10 bases between the two germline ends. CDR1 and CDR2 from the germline V gene are LGHNT and FRNRAP. The CDR3 is CASGPSAYNEQFF. As DNA, the CDR3 is TGTGCTAGTGGCCCTAGCGCGTACAATGAGCAGTTCTTC.

The chain uses TRBV30 and TRBJ1-5, with D perhaps matching TRBD1 (5 bases). The CDR3 extends over 13 amino acids. Trimming removed 1 base from V and 7 bases from J, with 11 bases in between. Germline V gene lookup returns CDR1 GTSNPN and CDR2 SVGIG (reference sequence). This CDR3 reads CAWSGGLGQPQHF. CDR3 DNA sequence: TGTGCCTGGAGTGGGGGCTTAGGGCAGCCCCAGCATTTT.

V gene TRBV21-1 combines with J gene TRBJ1-1; TRBD1, the table's D call, lacks a check against the DNA. TRBV21-1 is a pseudogene. This CDR3 is 18 amino acids long. DNA of the CDR3: TGTGCCAGCAGCAAAGCCTTGGCAGGGGCCGCTATGAACACTGAAGCTTTCTTT. Translation: CASSKALAGAAMNTEAFF.

J is TRBJ1-1 and V is TRBV28, with TRBD1 as a possible D gene (5 bases). Per germline, CDR1 MDHEN and CDR2 SYDVKM. CDR3 size: 15 residues. Trimming took 5 bases from V and 0 from J, leaving 13 bases between them. The CDR3 DNA is TGTGCCAGCAGTCCGTCGACAGACATGAACACTGAAGCTTTCTTT. This gives the protein CASSPSTDMNTEAFF.

The rearrangement uses TRBV28 and TRBJ2-1; D is undetermined. V gave up 2 bases and J gave up 5 bases, with 19 bases separating them. This CDR3 has 17 residues. Germline V gene lookup returns CDR1 MDHEN and CDR2 SYDVKM. The DNA of the CDR3 is TGTGCCAGCAGTTTACGCATTTTTGGCCTTCTCAACAATGAGCAGTTCTTC. Its protein is CASSLRIFGLLNNEQFF.

J is TRBJ2-7 and V is TRBV2, with TRBD2 matching 13 bases. CDR1 SNHLY and CDR2 FYNNEI come from the germline V gene. The CDR3 consists of 15 residues. The trim removed 6 bases at V and 5 bases at J, leaving 7 bases unmatched. The CDR3 loop reads CASRTGLAGVDEQYF. DNA of the CDR3: TGTGCCAGCAGGACCGGACTAGCGGGAGTCGACGAGCAGTACTTC.

The chain carries TRBV7-9 and TRBJ1-1; D ambiguous. With 3 bases removed from V and 8 bases from J, the gap between germline ends came to 13 bases. The CDR3 length is 13 residues. Germline V CDR1 and CDR2: SEHNR, FQNEAQ (reference sequence). CDR3 in amino acids: CASSFVPAEEAFF. For the CDR3, the DNA is TGTGCCAGCAGCTTTGTTCCCGCGGAGGAAGCTTTCTTT.

The chain employs TRBV14 and TRBJ2-7, with D unclear. This CDR3 comprises 15 residues. V lost 0 bases, J lost 1 base, and 10 bases lay in between. Germline V lookup: CDR1 SGHDN, CDR2 FVKESK. The CDR3 region has the DNA TGTGCCAGCAGCCAAGAACAATCCAGGTCCTACGAGCAGTACTTC. It translates to CASSQEQSRSYEQYF. The entire variable domain, with the rest obtained from reference TRBV14 and TRBJ2-7, is as follows: EAGVTQFPSHSVIEKGQTVTLRCDPISGHDNLYWYRRVMGKEIKFLLHFVKESKQDESGMPNNRFLAERTGGTYSTLKVQPAELEDSGVYFCASSQEQSRSYEQYFGPGTRLTVT.

This chain connects TRBV28 to TRBJ1-6, with D possibly being TRBD1 (6 bases). The CDR3 extends over 18 amino acids. Germline assignment: CDR1 MDHEN and CDR2 SYDVKM. V dropped 5 bases and J dropped 0 bases, with 17 bases sitting between them. CDR3 loop: CASSSTRGASSYNSPLHF. In DNA form, the CDR3 reads TGTGCCAGCAGTAGCACCCGGGGGGCGAGCTCCTATAATTCACCCCTCCACTTT. The full variable domain, completed using reference TRBV28 and TRBJ1-6, is DVKVTQSSRYLVKRTGEKVFLECVQDMDHENMFWYRQDPGLGLRLIYFSYDVKMKEKGDIPEGYSVSREKKERFSLILESASTNQTSMYLCASSSTRGASSYNSPLHFGNGTRLTVT.